Following are 3 T cell receptor beta chains from one sample sequenced in a study of blood T cell repertoires in COVID-19. Assay used: immunoSEQ multiplex PCR; TCRdb lists only in-frame clones, some missing. This table has about 210,000 clones, roughly 81% appearing once. Sequencing input: peripheral blood. These receptors were taken from a woman in her forties or fifties with active or convalescent COVID-19.

V is TRBV7-9 and J is TRBJ2-3; D possibly corresponds to TRBD2 (6 bases). The CDR3 runs to 14 residues. The germline V gene encodes CDR1 SEHNR and CDR2 FQNEAQ (reference sequence). V lost 1 base and J 4 bases, leaving 9 bases between the germline ends. The CDR3 DNA reads TGTGCCAGCAGCTTAGAGACTAGTCCAGATACGCAGTATTTT. It codes for CASSLETSPDTQYF.

This clone is a singleton in its sample. The V and J genes are TRBV7-9 and TRBJ1-2; D is uncertain. The CDR3 sequence is 13 residues long. CDR1 is SEHNR, CDR2 FQNEAQ, per germline (reference sequence). Between the trimmed V and J ends, which lost 1 base and 4 bases, there was a span of 7 bases. The CDR3 region has the DNA TGTGCCAGCAGCTTAGGCCAGATCTATGGCTACACCTTC. Encoded protein: CASSLGQIYGYTF.

This clone has more than one count but fewer than ten. V gene TRBV5-6 combines with J gene TRBJ1-1; D may be TRBD1 (5 bases). V dropped 3 bases and J dropped 6 bases, with 24 bases sitting between them. The CDR3 has 17 amino acids. Germline V gene sequence: CDR1 SGHDT, CDR2 YYEEEE. CDR3 DNA sequence: TGTGCCAGCAGCTCCCGGTGGGGGGGAGGAAACCGGGCTGAAGCTTTCTTT. The encoded protein is CASSSRWGGGNRAEAFF.